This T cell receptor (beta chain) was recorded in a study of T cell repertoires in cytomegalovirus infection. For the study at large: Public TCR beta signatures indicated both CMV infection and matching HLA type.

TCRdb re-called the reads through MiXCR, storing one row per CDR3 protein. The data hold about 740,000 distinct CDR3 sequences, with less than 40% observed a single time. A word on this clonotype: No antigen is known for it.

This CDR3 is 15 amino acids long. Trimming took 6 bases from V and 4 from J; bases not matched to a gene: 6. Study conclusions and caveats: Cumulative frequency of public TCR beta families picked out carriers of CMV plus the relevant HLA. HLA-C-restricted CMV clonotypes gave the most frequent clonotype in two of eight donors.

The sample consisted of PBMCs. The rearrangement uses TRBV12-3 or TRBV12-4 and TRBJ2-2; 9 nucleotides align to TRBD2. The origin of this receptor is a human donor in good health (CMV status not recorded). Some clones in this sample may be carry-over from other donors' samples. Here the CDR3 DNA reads TGTGCCAGCAGCACCAGCGGGGGGTCCACCGGGGAGCTGTTTTTT. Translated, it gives CASSTSGGSTGELFF.